This TCR beta chain was identified during a study of CD8+ T cells in alopecia areata (dated by TCRdb to the late 2010s). For the study in its entirety: The study used high-throughput TCRbeta sequencing to examine T cell clonal expansion in alopecia areata, in both the C3H/HeJ mouse model and human patients. On the human side, TCRbeta sequencing was run on scalp tissue and on sorted CD4+ and CD8+ peripheral blood T cells from healthy controls and from alopecia areata patients with either patchy or totalis/universalis disease. TCRbeta CDR3 regions were amplified by immunoSEQ multiplex PCR using 35 Vbeta forward and 13 Jbeta reverse primers. Scalp clonality was compared across normal scalp (n=4), patchy alopecia areata scalp (n=8), and alopecia totalis/universalis scalp (n=8). RNA came from the PAXgene miRNA kit for fixed scalp, the miRNeasy kit for PBMCs, and the RNeasy kit for mouse skin.

Comments on this clone: It lacks a known antigen. Base qualities are missing; no much larger clone stands one base away.

Lesional scalp punch biopsies and peripheral blood were collected from alopecia areata patients. PBMCs were isolated by density centrifugation and stained for CD3, CD4 and CD8, and CD4+ and CD8+ T cells were sorted on a FACSAria. Alopecia areata patients who were not treated were recruited through a multicenter biomarker study. In a few patients from the biomarker study, the blood CD8+ T cells went through an additional sort into NKG2D-low and NKG2D-high fractions. The method behind the library was the immunoSEQ multiplex PCR assay. To provide template for TCR sequencing, every sample had RNA extracted and reverse transcribed into cDNA. First-strand cDNA was synthesized with SuperScript III using a 2:1 mix of oligo-dT and random hexamers. A synthetic immune receptor repertoire was used to assess amplification bias, and residual bias was removed computationally. On the authors' methods: Raw reads were preprocessed for error removal, and CDR3 was defined according to IMGT conventions as running from the conserved cysteine to phenylalanine. Clonality was calculated as 1 minus Shannon entropy normalized by log2 of the number of productive unique TCRs. CD4 or CD8 identity of scalp clones was inferred by cross-referencing scalp TCRbeta sequences with sorted blood CD4 and CD8 repertoires. TCRdb obtained this table from immuneACCESS and retained in-frame rearrangements with V and J assigned. These tables miss some clones; where compared with another copy, unresolved V genes account for less than half of the shortfall, and the remainder is unexplained. D and trimming come from the DNA, and the V and J calls and clone size come from that table. The table for this sample lists about 100,000 clones; 50% to 60% of them were counted only once. The top ten clonotypes cover 20% to 25% of the sample.

V is shortened by 6 bases, J by 7 bases, and the region joining them spans 28 bases. Its CDR3 holds 18 amino acids, cysteine through phenylalanine. Solely the CDR3 DNA is kept, with 54 bases framed from the first base. The germline V gene sets CDR1 to MDHEN and CDR2 to SYDVKM. Broad study findings and their caveats: Shared TCR sequences between patients were less evident than in mice, which may be partly attributable to HLA diversity in the patient population. Resident alphabeta T cells in normal human skin are also sequenced, complicating scalp TCR repertoire analysis, unlike mouse skin dominated by gammadelta T cells. Lesional scalp, especially in alopecia totalis/universalis, showed higher clonality and more expanded CD8+ clones than normal scalp, suggesting antigenic drive.

The source material was NKG2D-low CD8+ T cells sorted from blood. The cell subset or site label, read with the paper, signifies: sorted CD8+ NKG2D-low blood T cells. The chain couples TRBV28 to TRBJ2-1; TRBD2 is a possible D gene, resting on 9 matching bases. This TCR derives from a human donor with alopecia areata. The CDR3: CASSTQGASGIIGNEQFF. The DNA sequence follows: TGTGCCAGCAGCACCCAGGGGGCTAGCGGGATTATTGGGAATGAGCAGTTCTTC.